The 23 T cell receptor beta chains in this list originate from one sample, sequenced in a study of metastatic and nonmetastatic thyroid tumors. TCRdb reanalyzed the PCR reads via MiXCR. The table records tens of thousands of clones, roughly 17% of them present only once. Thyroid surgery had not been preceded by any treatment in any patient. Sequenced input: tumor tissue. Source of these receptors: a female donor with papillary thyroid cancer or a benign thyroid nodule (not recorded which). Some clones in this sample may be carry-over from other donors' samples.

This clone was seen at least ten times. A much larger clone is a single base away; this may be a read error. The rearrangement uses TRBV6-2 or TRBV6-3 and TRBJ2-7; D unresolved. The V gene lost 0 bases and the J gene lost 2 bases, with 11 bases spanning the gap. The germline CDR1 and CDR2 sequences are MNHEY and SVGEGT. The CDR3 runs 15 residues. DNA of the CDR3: TGTGCCAGCAGTTACTCGGTTCGGTGGGCCTACGAGCAGTACTTC. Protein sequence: CASSYSVRWAYEQYF.

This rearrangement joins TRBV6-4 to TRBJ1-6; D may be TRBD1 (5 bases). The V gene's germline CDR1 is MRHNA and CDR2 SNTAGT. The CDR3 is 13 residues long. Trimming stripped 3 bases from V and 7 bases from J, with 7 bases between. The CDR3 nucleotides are TGTGCCAGCAGTGATAGGGGAAATTCACCCCTCCACTTT. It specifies CASSDRGNSPLHF.

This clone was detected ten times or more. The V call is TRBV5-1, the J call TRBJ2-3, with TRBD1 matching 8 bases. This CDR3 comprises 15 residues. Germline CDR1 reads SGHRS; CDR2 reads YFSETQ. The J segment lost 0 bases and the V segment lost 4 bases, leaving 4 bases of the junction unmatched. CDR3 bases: TGCGCCAGCAGCACGACAGGGGCCAGCACAGATACGCAGTATTTT. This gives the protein CASSTTGASTDTQYF.

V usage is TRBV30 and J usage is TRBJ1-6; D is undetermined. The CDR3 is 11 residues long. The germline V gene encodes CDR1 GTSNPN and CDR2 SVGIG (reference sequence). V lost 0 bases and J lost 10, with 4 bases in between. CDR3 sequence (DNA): TGTGCCTGGAGTGTACAATCACCCCTCCACTTT. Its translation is CAWSVQSPLHF.

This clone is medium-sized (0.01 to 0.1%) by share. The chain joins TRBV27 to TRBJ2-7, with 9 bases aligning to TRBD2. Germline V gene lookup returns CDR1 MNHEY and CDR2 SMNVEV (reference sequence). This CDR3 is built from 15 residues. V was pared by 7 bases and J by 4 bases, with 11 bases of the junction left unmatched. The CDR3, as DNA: TGTGCCAGCAAACAATCCGGGACTAGCCCTTACGAGCAGTACTTC. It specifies CASKQSGTSPYEQYF.

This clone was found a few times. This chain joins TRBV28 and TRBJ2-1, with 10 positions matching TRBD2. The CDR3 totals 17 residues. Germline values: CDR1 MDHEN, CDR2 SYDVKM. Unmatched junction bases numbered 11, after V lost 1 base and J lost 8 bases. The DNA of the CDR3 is TGTGCCAGCAGTTTATCCCGTTCTAGCGGGAGTGTGGATGAGCAGTTCTTC. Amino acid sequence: CASSLSRSSGSVDEQFF. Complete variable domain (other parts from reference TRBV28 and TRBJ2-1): DVKVTQSSRYLVKRTGEKVFLECVQDMDHENMFWYRQDPGLGLRLIYFSYDVKMKEKGDIPEGYSVSREKKERFSLILESASTNQTSMYLCASSLSRSSGSVDEQFFGPGTRLTVL.

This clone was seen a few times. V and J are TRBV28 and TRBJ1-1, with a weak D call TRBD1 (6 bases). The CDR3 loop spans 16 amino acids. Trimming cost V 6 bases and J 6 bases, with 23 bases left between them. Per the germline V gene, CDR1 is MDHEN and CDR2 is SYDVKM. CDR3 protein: CASRPISQGLVAEAFF. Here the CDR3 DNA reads TGTGCCAGCAGGCCTATCTCCCAGGGGCTCGTAGCTGAAGCTTTCTTT.

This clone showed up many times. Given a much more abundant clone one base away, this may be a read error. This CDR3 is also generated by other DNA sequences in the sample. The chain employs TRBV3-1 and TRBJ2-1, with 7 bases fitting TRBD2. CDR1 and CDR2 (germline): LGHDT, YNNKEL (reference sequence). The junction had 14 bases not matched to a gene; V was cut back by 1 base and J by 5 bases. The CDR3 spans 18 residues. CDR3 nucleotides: TGTGCCAGCAGCCAAGCTACCAGGGCTAGCGGTCATCACAATGAGCAGTTCTTC. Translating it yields CASSQATRASGHHNEQFF.

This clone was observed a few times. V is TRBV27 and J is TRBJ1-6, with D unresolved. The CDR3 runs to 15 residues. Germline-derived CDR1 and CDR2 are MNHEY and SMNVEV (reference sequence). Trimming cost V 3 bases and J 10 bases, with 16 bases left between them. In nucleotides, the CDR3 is TGTGCCAGCAGTTTTTTGTCGGCCTTGGTCTCACCCCTCCACTTT. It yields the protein CASSFLSALVSPLHF.

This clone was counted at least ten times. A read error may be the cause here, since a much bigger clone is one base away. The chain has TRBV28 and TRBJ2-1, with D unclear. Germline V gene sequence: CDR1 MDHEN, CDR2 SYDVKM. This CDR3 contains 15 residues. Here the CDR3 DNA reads TGTGTCAGCAGTTTACGACTCCTAACCTACAATGAGCAGTTCTTC. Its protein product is CVSSLRLLTYNEQFF. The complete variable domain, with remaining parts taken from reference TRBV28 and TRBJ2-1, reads DVKVTQSSRYLVKRTGEKVFLECVQDMDHENMFWYRQDPGLGLRLIYFSYDVKMKEKGDIPEGYSVSREKKERFSLILESASTNQTSMYLCVSSLRLLTYNEQFFGPGTRLTVL.

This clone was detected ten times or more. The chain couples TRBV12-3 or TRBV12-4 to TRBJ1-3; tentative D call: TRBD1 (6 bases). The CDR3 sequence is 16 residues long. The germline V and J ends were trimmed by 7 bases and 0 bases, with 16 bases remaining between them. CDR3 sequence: CASKKVGGYSGNTIYF. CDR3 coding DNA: TGTGCCAGCAAAAAAGTAGGGGGTTACTCTGGAAACACCATATATTTT.

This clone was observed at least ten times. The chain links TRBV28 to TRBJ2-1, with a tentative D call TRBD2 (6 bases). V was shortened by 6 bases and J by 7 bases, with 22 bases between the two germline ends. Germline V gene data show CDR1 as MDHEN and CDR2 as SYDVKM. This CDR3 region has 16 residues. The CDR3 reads CASSRGLPLIGNEQFF. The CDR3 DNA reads TGTGCCAGCAGCCGGGGACTCCCCCTTATTGGGAATGAGCAGTTCTTC.

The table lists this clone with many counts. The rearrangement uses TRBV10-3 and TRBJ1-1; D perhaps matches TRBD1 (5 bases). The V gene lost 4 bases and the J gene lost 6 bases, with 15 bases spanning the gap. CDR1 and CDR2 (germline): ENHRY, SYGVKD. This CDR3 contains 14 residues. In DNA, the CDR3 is TGTGCCATCAGTGGGGGGGATTGGCGCCCTGAAGCTTTCTTT. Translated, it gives CAISGGDWRPEAFF.

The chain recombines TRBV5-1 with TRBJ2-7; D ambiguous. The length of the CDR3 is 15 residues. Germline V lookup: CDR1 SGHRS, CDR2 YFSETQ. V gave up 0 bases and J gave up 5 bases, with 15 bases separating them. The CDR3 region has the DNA TGCGCCAGCAGCTTGGCGGTCTGGAATCTCCACGAGCAGTACTTC. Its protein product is CASSLAVWNLHEQYF.

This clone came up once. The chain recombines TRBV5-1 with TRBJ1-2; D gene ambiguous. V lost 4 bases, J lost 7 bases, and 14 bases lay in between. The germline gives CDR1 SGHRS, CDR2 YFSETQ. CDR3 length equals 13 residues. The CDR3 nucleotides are TGCGCCAGCAGCCTCGGCGGATCTCTTGGCTACACCTTC. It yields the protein CASSLGGSLGYTF.

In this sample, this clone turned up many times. The CDR3 bases are TGTGCCAGTAGTGAAGACAGGGGGCAAGAGACCCAGTACTTC. Translation gives CASSEDRGQETQYF. The chain is built from TRBV19 and TRBJ2-5; 9 bases match TRBD1. CDR3 length: 14 amino acids. The germline CDR1 and CDR2 sequences are LNHDA and SQIVND (reference sequence). V shed 5 bases, J shed 2 bases, and the junction held 3 bases outside the gene matches.

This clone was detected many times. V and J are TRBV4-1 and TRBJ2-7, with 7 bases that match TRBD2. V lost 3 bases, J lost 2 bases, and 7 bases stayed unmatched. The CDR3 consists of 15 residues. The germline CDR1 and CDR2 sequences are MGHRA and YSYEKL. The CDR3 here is CASSQGGLSPYEQYF. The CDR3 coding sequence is TGCGCCAGCAGCCAGGGGGGACTATCCCCCTACGAGCAGTACTTC.

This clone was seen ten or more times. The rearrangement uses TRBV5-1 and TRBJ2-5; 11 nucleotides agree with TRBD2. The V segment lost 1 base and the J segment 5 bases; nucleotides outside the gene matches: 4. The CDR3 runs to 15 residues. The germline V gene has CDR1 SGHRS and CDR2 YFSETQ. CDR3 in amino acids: CASSLTSGRGETQYF. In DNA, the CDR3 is TGCGCCAGCAGCTTGACTAGCGGGAGAGGCGAGACCCAGTACTTC.

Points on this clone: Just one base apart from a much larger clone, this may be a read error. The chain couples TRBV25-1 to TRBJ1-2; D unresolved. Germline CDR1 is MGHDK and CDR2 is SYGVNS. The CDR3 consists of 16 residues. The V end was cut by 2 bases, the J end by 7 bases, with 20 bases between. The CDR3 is CASSEVPLWLKGGYTF. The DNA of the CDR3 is TGTGCCAGCAGTGAAGTTCCCTTGTGGCTCAAGGGTGGCTACACCTTC.

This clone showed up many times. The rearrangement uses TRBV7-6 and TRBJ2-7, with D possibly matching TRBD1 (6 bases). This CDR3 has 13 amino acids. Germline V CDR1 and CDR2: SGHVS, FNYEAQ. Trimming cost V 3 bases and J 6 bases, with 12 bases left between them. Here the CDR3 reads CASSFGQRSEQYF. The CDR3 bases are TGTGCCAGCAGCTTCGGACAGAGATCCGAGCAGTACTTC.

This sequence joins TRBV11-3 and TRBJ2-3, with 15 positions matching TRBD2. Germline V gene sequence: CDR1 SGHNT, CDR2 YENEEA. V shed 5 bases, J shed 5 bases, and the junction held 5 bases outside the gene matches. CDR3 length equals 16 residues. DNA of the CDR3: TGTGCCAGCAGCAGGACTAGCGGGGGGGCCTTAGATACGCAGTATTTT. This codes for CASSRTSGGALDTQYF.

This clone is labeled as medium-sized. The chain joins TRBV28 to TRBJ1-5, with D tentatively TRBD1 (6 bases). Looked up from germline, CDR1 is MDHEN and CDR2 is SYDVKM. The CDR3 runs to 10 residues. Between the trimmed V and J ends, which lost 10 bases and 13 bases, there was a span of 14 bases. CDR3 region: CATETGSQHF. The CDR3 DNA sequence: TGTGCCACGGAAACAGGGTCGCAGCATTTT. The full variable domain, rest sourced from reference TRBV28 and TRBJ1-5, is DVKVTQSSRYLVKRTGEKVFLECVQDMDHENMFWYRQDPGLGLRLIYFSYDVKMKEKGDIPEGYSVSREKKERFSLILESASTNQTSMYLCATETGSQHFGDGTRLSIL.

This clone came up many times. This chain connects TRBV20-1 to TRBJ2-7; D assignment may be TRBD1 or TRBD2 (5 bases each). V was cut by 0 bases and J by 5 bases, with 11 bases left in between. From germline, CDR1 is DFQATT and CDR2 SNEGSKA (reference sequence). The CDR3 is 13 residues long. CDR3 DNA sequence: TGCAGTGCTAGAGATGGGAGAGGGGACGAGCAGTACTTC. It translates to CSARDGRGDEQYF.